The 15 T cell receptor beta chains in this list originate from one sample, sequenced in a study of T cell responses to AZD1222 COVID-19 vaccine. Produced via immunoSEQ multiplex PCR; TCRdb's table is partial and in-frame only. The sample has over 110,000 clones; 85% to 95% are singletons. Sample: peripheral blood, taken after recovery from COVID-19. The receptors come from an adult who had recovered from COVID-19.

The chain joins TRBV19 to TRBJ2-1, with TRBD2 identical over 11 bases. Germline V CDR1 and CDR2: LNHDA, SQIVND (reference sequence). Unmatched junction bases numbered 7, after V lost 10 bases and J lost 5 bases. The CDR3 loop spans 14 amino acids. The CDR3 nucleotides are TGTGCCACTACAGGACTAGCGGGTAACAATGAGCAGTTCTTC. Translated, it gives CATTGLAGNNEQFF.

V gene TRBV9 combines with J gene TRBJ2-3; the D gene is possibly TRBD2 (6 bases). V lost 4 bases and J 3 bases, leaving 12 bases between the germline ends. CDR3 length: 14 amino acids. The germline V gene encodes CDR1 SGDLS and CDR2 YYNGEE. In nucleotides, the CDR3 is TGTGCCAGCAGCCCCGGGAGACGGACAGATACGCAGTATTTT. Translation gives CASSPGRRTDTQYF.

The J gene is TRBJ1-5, the V gene TRBV25-1; no reliable D call. Trimming stripped 1 base from V and 2 bases from J, with 12 bases between. Germline lookup yields CDR1 MGHDK and CDR2 SYGVNS. The CDR3 has 16 residues. The CDR3 loop is CASSESGRVGNQPQHF. The CDR3 nucleotides are TGTGCCAGCAGTGAATCGGGTAGGGTTGGCAATCAGCCCCAGCATTTT.

This clone appeared a single time. The genes are TRBV5-1 and TRBJ2-3; no clear D gene. The CDR3 loop spans 14 amino acids. V was pared by 2 bases and J by 6 bases, with 13 bases between. CDR1 and CDR2 from the germline V gene are SGHRS and YFSETQ. CDR3 region: CASSFSGLPDTQYF. The CDR3 bases are TGCGCCAGCAGCTTTTCAGGTTTACCTGATACGCAGTATTTT.

The genes are TRBV19 and TRBJ1-1; D gene ambiguous. Trimming shortened V by 6 bases and J by 1 base, and 3 bases separated the two germline ends. The CDR3 totals 11 residues. Germline-derived CDR1 and CDR2 are LNHDA and SQIVND (reference sequence). CDR3 sequence: CASRKNTEAFF. The CDR3 region has the DNA TGTGCCAGTAGAAAGAACACTGAAGCTTTCTTT.

This clone was observed once. The J gene is TRBJ1-6, the V gene TRBV27; TRBD1 agrees at 7 bases. Per the germline V gene, CDR1 is MNHEY and CDR2 is SMNVEV (reference sequence). The CDR3 runs 14 residues. Germline trimming cut 3 bases from V and 8 bases from J; bases unmatched to any gene: 4. The CDR3 spells CASSFPGGYSPLHF. CDR3 sequence (DNA): TGTGCCAGCAGTTTTCCAGGGGGATATTCACCCCTCCACTTT.

This chain links TRBV10-3 with TRBJ1-6, with D possibly matching TRBD1 (5 bases). There are 16 residues in the CDR3. Germline CDR1 is ENHRY and CDR2 is SYGVKD. Written as DNA, the CDR3 is TGTGCTCTTATTCCCAAGGGGCTGGGTTATAATTCACCCCTCCACTTT. Amino acids: CALIPKGLGYNSPLHF.

J is TRBJ2-6 and V is TRBV6-6; 8 nucleotides match TRBD2. This CDR3 spans 18 amino acids. CDR1 is MNHNY and CDR2 is SVGAGI in the germline V gene (reference sequence). V lost 6 bases, J lost 0 bases, and 10 bases stayed unmatched. CDR3 nucleotides: TGTGCCAGCAGCCGAGTGGGAGCGGGGGTCTCTGGGGCCAACGTCCTGACTTTC. Translating gives CASSRVGAGVSGANVLTF.

The chain couples TRBV15 to TRBJ2-5; tentatively, D is TRBD1 or TRBD2 (5 bases each). V shed 0 bases and J shed 5 bases, with 10 bases lying between them. Per germline, CDR1 LNHNV and CDR2 YYDKDF (reference sequence). This CDR3 has 14 residues. CDR3 region: CATSRDLGEETQYF. The DNA of the CDR3 is TGTGCCACCAGCAGAGATTTGGGGGAGGAGACCCAGTACTTC.

V is TRBV5-4 and J is TRBJ2-7; no firm D call. The V and J ends lost 4 bases and 0 bases respectively, with 2 bases between them. Germline assignment: CDR1 SGHNT and CDR2 YYREEE (reference sequence). The CDR3 is 11 amino acids. CDR3 sequence (DNA): TGTGCCAGCAGCGACTCCTACGAGCAGTACTTC. Its translation is CASSDSYEQYF.

The rearrangement joins TRBV7-2 to TRBJ2-1; 8 bases are shared with TRBD2. This CDR3 has 14 amino acids. CDR1 is SGHTA and CDR2 is FQGNSA in the germline V gene. Germline trimming cut 5 bases from V and 10 bases from J; bases unmatched to any gene: 10. CDR3 loop: CASSLSGTRGEQFF. DNA of the CDR3: TGTGCCAGCAGCCTTAGCGGGACGAGAGGGGAGCAGTTCTTC. Combining the CDR3 with reference TRBV7-2 and TRBJ2-1 gives the whole variable domain GAGVSQSPSNKVTEKGKDVELRCDPISGHTALYWYRQSLGQGLEFLIYFQGNSAPDKSGLPSDRFSAERTGGSVSTLTIQRTQQEDSAVYLCASSLSGTRGEQFFGPGTRLTVL.

The V call is TRBV5-1, the J call TRBJ2-1, with 7 bases matching TRBD1. The junction had 10 bases not matched to a gene; V was cut back by 8 bases and J by 5 bases. This CDR3 region has 14 residues. CDR1 and CDR2 (germline): SGHRS, YFSETQ. CDR3 sequence reads: CASIAGTANNEQFF. CDR3 DNA: TGCGCCAGTATCGCCGGGACAGCGAACAATGAGCAGTTCTTC.

The rearrangement links TRBV27 to TRBJ1-1; D is undetermined. The V and J ends lost 4 bases and 2 bases respectively, with 11 bases between them. CDR1 MNHEY and CDR2 SMNVEV come from the germline V gene (reference sequence). This CDR3 is 14 amino acids long. CDR3 amino acids: CASSWGPDNTEAFF. The CDR3 DNA is TGTGCCAGCAGTTGGGGTCCGGATAACACTGAAGCTTTCTTT.

This clone was counted once. CDR3 nucleotide sequence: TGTGCCACGGAAGGCCAGGGTGAAACTGAAGCTTTCTTT. Translating it yields CATEGQGETEAFF. The gene calls are TRBV10-3 and TRBJ1-1; TRBD1 is a possible D gene (5 bases). Trimming pared 10 bases from V and 5 bases from J, leaving 17 bases between. The V gene's germline CDR1 is ENHRY and CDR2 SYGVKD. CDR3 size: 13 residues.

The chain is built from TRBV6-5 and TRBJ2-7, with D hard to call. Germline V gives CDR1 MNHEY, CDR2 SVGAGI. The CDR3 extends over 11 amino acids. The ends were cut back, 9 bases at V and 2 bases at J, with 8 bases in the middle. CDR3 in amino acids: CARDIPYEQYF. CDR3 nucleotides: TGTGCCAGAGACATTCCCTACGAGCAGTACTTC.